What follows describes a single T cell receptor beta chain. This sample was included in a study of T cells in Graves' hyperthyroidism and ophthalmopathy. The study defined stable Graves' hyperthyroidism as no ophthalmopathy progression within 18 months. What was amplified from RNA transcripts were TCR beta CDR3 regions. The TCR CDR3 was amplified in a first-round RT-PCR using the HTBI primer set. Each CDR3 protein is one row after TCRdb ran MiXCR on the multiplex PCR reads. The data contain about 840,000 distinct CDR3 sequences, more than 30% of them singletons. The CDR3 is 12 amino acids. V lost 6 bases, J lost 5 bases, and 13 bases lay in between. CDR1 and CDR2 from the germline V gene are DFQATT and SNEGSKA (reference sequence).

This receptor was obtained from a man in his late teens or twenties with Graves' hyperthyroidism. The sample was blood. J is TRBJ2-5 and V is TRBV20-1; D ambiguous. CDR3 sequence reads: CSAQKARETQYF. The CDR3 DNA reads TGCAGTGCCCAGAAAGCTCGGGAGACCCAGTACTTC.